The 3 T cell receptor beta chains below all came from one sample that was sequenced in a study of CXCR3-negative and CXCR3-positive naive CD8 T cells. cDNA libraries for TRB were generated by 5' RACE incorporating UMI labels. TCRdb re-called the 5' RACE reads, yielding one record per CDR3 amino acid sequence without DNA. Recorded here are over 45,000 distinct CDR3 sequences; the top ten clones represent approximately 0.45%. Sequencing input: naive CXCR3- CD8+ T cells from blood. Subset specified: CD45RO-CCR7+CD27+CD95- naive CD8+ T cells lacking CXCR3 (TNR3-). These receptors all come from a human donor in good health. Some clones in this sample may be carry-over from other donors' samples.

The CDR3 sequence: CASSLTEHFSYEQYF. This chain connects TRBV5-1 to TRBJ2-7. Germline CDR1 is SGHRS and CDR2 is YFSETQ. CDR3 length: 15 residues.

The V gene is TRBV3-1, the J gene TRBJ2-7; TCRdb's D call, TRBD2, is unchecked because there is no DNA. CDR1 and CDR2 (germline): LGHDT, YNNKEL (reference sequence). This CDR3 spans 14 amino acids. The CDR3 sequence is CASSPGLGSYEQYF.

This chain connects TRBV6-5 to TRBJ2-7. CDR1 is MNHEY and CDR2 is SVGAGI in the germline V gene. The CDR3 extends over 13 amino acids. CDR3 sequence reads: CASSYGRTYEQYF.